The clone carrying this T cell receptor (beta chain) has just a few counts. Its antigen is still unknown. Trimming pared 3 bases from V and 3 bases from J, leaving 11 bases between. The CDR3 spans 14 residues. The V gene's germline CDR1 is DFQATT and CDR2 SNEGSKA (reference sequence). The record originates from a study of response to subunit inactivated influenza vaccine. Points from the study as a whole: The authors offered the suggestion that each seasonal influenza vaccination recruits few new T cells.

TCRdb re-derived calls from the RT-PCR reads in MiXCR, one entry per CDR3 protein. The sample lists 500,000 to 750,000 distinct CDR3 sequences, around 13% occurring once. The sequence was obtained from a man in his fifties or sixties who received an inactivated influenza vaccine. The sequenced sample was PBMCs from blood, obtained 11 to 12 days after vaccination. The J gene is TRBJ2-2, the V gene TRBV20-1, with D possibly matching TRBD1 (5 bases). The CDR3 sequence: CSASIGADTGELFF. The CDR3 nucleotides are TGCAGTGCTAGTATAGGGGCTGACACCGGGGAGCTGTTTTTT.